Listed below are T cell receptor beta chains from one sample, sequenced in a study of blood T cell repertoires in COVID-19. Generated by immunoSEQ multiplex PCR, the TCRdb table keeps only in-frame clones and is missing some. The sample shows about 120,000 clones, around 88% of them seen only once. Sequences were obtained from peripheral blood. The source is a middle-aged man with acute or convalescent COVID-19. Both conserved end residues are part of each CDR3. Each record gives: D gene, clone size, V gene, J gene, CDR3 protein, CDR3 DNA. D genes are given only for firm matches. Clone sizes are given selectively: once, few, many, or a class where the clone is expanded.

d_call: NA; clone_size: NA; v_call: TRBV19; j_call: TRBJ1-1; cdr3_aa: CASSIDLGRLGASEAFF; cdr3_nt: TGTGCCAGTAGTATAGATCTAGGTCGGTTGGGGGCGAGTGAAGCTTTCTTT
d_call: NA; clone_size: NA; v_call: TRBV5-1; j_call: TRBJ2-1; cdr3_aa: CASSPLGYTGEQFF; cdr3_nt: TGCGCCAGCAGCCCTTTAGGGTACACAGGGGAGCAGTTCTTC
d_call: NA; clone_size: NA; v_call: TRBV28; j_call: TRBJ2-1; cdr3_aa: CASSLVRGRGNEQFF; cdr3_nt: TGTGCCAGCAGCCTCGTGAGGGGGAGAGGGAATGAGCAGTTCTTC
d_call: TRBD2; clone_size: NA; v_call: TRBV4-1; j_call: TRBJ2-1; cdr3_aa: CASSQGRLAAFHEQFF; cdr3_nt: TGCGCCAGCAGCCAGGGTCGACTAGCCGCCTTCCATGAGCAGTTCTTC
d_call: TRBD2; clone_size: NA; v_call: TRBV5-4; j_call: TRBJ2-3; cdr3_aa: CVLGLAGVDTQYF; cdr3_nt: TGTGTTTTGGGACTAGCGGGAGTAGATACGCAGTATTTT
d_call: NA; clone_size: few; v_call: TRBV6-5; j_call: TRBJ1-5; cdr3_aa: CASTTDPNQPQHF; cdr3_nt: TGTGCCAGCACCACAGACCCCAATCAGCCCCAGCATTTT
d_call: NA; clone_size: NA; v_call: TRBV19; j_call: TRBJ1-1; cdr3_aa: CASSMSVRSNTEAFF; cdr3_nt: TGTGCCAGTAGTATGTCTGTGAGATCCAACACTGAAGCTTTCTTT
d_call: TRBD1; clone_size: NA; v_call: TRBV24-1; j_call: TRBJ2-2; cdr3_aa: CATSDSDRGNTGELFF; cdr3_nt: TGTGCCACCAGTGACTCCGACAGGGGGAACACCGGGGAGCTGTTTTTT
d_call: NA; clone_size: NA; v_call: TRBV6-1; j_call: TRBJ1-6; cdr3_aa: CASSENLQGNSPLHF; cdr3_nt: TGTGCCAGCAGTGAGAATCTGCAGGGTAATTCACCCCTCCACTTT
d_call: TRBD2; clone_size: NA; v_call: TRBV2; j_call: TRBJ2-4; cdr3_aa: CASSSGTTVWGF; cdr3_nt: TGTGCCAGCAGTTCCGGGACTACGGTGTGGGGCTTC
d_call: TRBD1; clone_size: NA; v_call: TRBV18; j_call: TRBJ1-1; cdr3_aa: CASSDRDRSMNTEAFF; cdr3_nt: TGTGCCAGCTCAGACCGGGACAGGAGCATGAACACTGAAGCTTTCTTT
d_call: TRBD1; clone_size: NA; v_call: TRBV7-9; j_call: TRBJ1-1; cdr3_aa: CASSQGQGPDTEAFF; cdr3_nt: TGTGCCAGCAGCCAGGGACAGGGGCCAGACACTGAAGCTTTCTTT
d_call: TRBD1; clone_size: NA; v_call: TRBV5-1; j_call: TRBJ1-2; cdr3_aa: CASSSALEGGSGYTF; cdr3_nt: TGCGCCAGCAGCTCCGCCTTAGAAGGGGGCAGTGGCTACACCTTC
d_call: NA; clone_size: NA; v_call: TRBV5-8; j_call: TRBJ1-2; cdr3_aa: CASSLVGQGGYGYTF; cdr3_nt: TGTGCCAGCAGCTTGGTGGGGCAGGGCGGCTATGGCTACACCTTC
d_call: NA; clone_size: NA; v_call: TRBV7-9; j_call: TRBJ2-2; cdr3_aa: CASSLGGSAGELFF; cdr3_nt: TGTGCCAGCAGCTTAGGGGGTAGCGCCGGGGAGCTGTTTTTT
d_call: NA; clone_size: once; v_call: TRBV20-1; j_call: TRBJ2-5; cdr3_aa: CTGRETQYF; cdr3_nt: TGCACCGGGAGAGAGACCCAGTACTTC
d_call: NA; clone_size: NA; v_call: TRBV5-4; j_call: TRBJ2-7; cdr3_aa: CASSLGSRGDYEQYF; cdr3_nt: TGTGCCAGCAGCTTGGGAAGCAGGGGGGATTACGAGCAGTACTTC
d_call: TRBD1; clone_size: NA; v_call: TRBV5-1; j_call: TRBJ1-1; cdr3_aa: CASSLGTGNTEAFF; cdr3_nt: TGCGCCAGCAGTTTAGGGACAGGGAACACTGAAGCTTTCTTT
d_call: NA; clone_size: NA; v_call: TRBV6-5; j_call: TRBJ1-2; cdr3_aa: CASLDSYGYTF; cdr3_nt: TGTGCCAGCCTTGACTCCTATGGCTACACCTTC
d_call: NA; clone_size: NA; v_call: TRBV12-5; j_call: TRBJ1-1; cdr3_aa: CASGLHPTGNTEAFF; cdr3_nt: TGTGCTAGTGGTCTCCACCCGACGGGGAACACTGAAGCTTTCTTT
d_call: NA; clone_size: NA; v_call: TRBV27; j_call: TRBJ2-3; cdr3_aa: CASSPSRRGFPDTQYF; cdr3_nt: TGTGCCAGCAGTCCCTCCAGAAGGGGGTTCCCAGATACGCAGTATTTT
d_call: NA; clone_size: few; v_call: TRBV5-6; j_call: TRBJ2-7; cdr3_aa: CASSPGLLTYEQYF; cdr3_nt: TGTGCCAGCAGCCCCGGACTCCTTACCTACGAGCAGTACTTC
d_call: NA; clone_size: NA; v_call: TRBV6-1; j_call: TRBJ1-3; cdr3_aa: CASSVHMAGAGNTIYF; cdr3_nt: TGTGCCAGCAGTGTTCATATGGCTGGAGCTGGAAACACCATATATTTT
d_call: NA; clone_size: NA; v_call: TRBV28; j_call: TRBJ1-5; cdr3_aa: CAGAVGVNSNQPQHF; cdr3_nt: TGTGCCGGAGCAGTCGGTGTGAATAGCAATCAGCCCCAGCATTTT
d_call: NA; clone_size: NA; v_call: TRBV12-3/TRBV12-4; j_call: TRBJ2-3; cdr3_aa: CASSLTGTDTQYF; cdr3_nt: TGTGCCAGCAGTTTGACTGGCACAGATACGCAGTATTTT
d_call: NA; clone_size: NA; v_call: TRBV10-3; j_call: TRBJ1-1; cdr3_aa: CAISEENRSNTEAFF; cdr3_nt: TGTGCCATCAGTGAGGAAAATCGGAGTAACACTGAAGCTTTCTTT
d_call: NA; clone_size: NA; v_call: TRBV5-1; j_call: TRBJ1-5; cdr3_aa: CASSRGIGDQPQHF; cdr3_nt: TGCGCCAGCAGCCGTGGTATCGGGGATCAGCCCCAGCATTTT
d_call: NA; clone_size: NA; v_call: TRBV28; j_call: TRBJ2-5; cdr3_aa: CASRLLDTQETQYF; cdr3_nt: TGTGCCAGCAGACTTTTAGACACCCAAGAGACCCAGTACTTC
d_call: NA; clone_size: NA; v_call: TRBV15; j_call: TRBJ1-6; cdr3_aa: CATSRDGGSSPLHF; cdr3_nt: TGTGCCACCAGCAGAGACGGGGGGAGTTCACCCCTCCACTTT
d_call: TRBD1; clone_size: NA; v_call: TRBV15; j_call: TRBJ1-1; cdr3_aa: CATSRTGTGESEAFF; cdr3_nt: TGTGCCACCAGCAGGACCGGGACAGGGGAATCTGAAGCTTTCTTT
d_call: TRBD1; clone_size: NA; v_call: TRBV6-5; j_call: TRBJ1-4; cdr3_aa: CASRQGLTHNEKLFF; cdr3_nt: TGTGCCAGCCGACAGGGGCTCACCCATAATGAAAAACTGTTTTTT
d_call: NA; clone_size: NA; v_call: TRBV5-4; j_call: TRBJ2-3; cdr3_aa: CASSFGGGLRTDTQYF; cdr3_nt: TGTGCCAGCAGCTTTGGGGGGGGGCTTCGCACAGATACGCAGTATTTT
d_call: NA; clone_size: NA; v_call: TRBV29-1; j_call: TRBJ2-3; cdr3_aa: CSAQTGRTDTQYF; cdr3_nt: TGCAGCGCGCAGACAGGGAGGACAGATACGCAGTATTTT
d_call: NA; clone_size: NA; v_call: TRBV6-1; j_call: TRBJ2-3; cdr3_aa: CASSEAHRVTDTQYF; cdr3_nt: TGTGCCAGCAGTGAAGCGCACAGGGTGACAGATACGCAGTATTTT
d_call: NA; clone_size: few; v_call: TRBV28; j_call: TRBJ1-6; cdr3_aa: CASSPFGSSFGLLNSPLHF; cdr3_nt: TGTGCCAGCAGTCCTTTCGGCAGTTCTTTCGGGTTACTCAATTCACCCCTCCACTTT
d_call: TRBD1; clone_size: NA; v_call: TRBV6-6; j_call: TRBJ1-5; cdr3_aa: CASGTGQISNQPQHF; cdr3_nt: TGTGCCAGCGGAACGGGACAGATTAGCAATCAGCCCCAGCATTTT
d_call: NA; clone_size: NA; v_call: TRBV29-1; j_call: TRBJ1-1; cdr3_aa: CSVAVNTEAFF; cdr3_nt: TGCAGCGTTGCAGTGAACACTGAAGCTTTCTTT
d_call: NA; clone_size: NA; v_call: TRBV12-2; j_call: TRBJ1-2; cdr3_aa: CASRLSYDRGRIIRGYTF; cdr3_nt: TGTGCAAGTCGCTTATCCTACGACAGGGGGCGTATCATCCGTGGCTACACCTTC
d_call: NA; clone_size: NA; v_call: TRBV5-4; j_call: TRBJ2-3; cdr3_aa: CASSSRGGTDTQYF; cdr3_nt: TGTGCCAGCAGCTCCCGGGGTGGCACAGATACGCAGTATTTT
d_call: TRBD2; clone_size: NA; v_call: TRBV27; j_call: TRBJ2-3; cdr3_aa: CASRTSGSTDTQYF; cdr3_nt: TGTGCCAGCAGAACTAGCGGGAGCACAGATACGCAGTATTTT
d_call: NA; clone_size: NA; v_call: TRBV11-3; j_call: TRBJ1-2; cdr3_aa: CASSFAGARGYTF; cdr3_nt: TGTGCCAGCAGCTTCGCAGGGGCTCGTGGCTACACCTTC
d_call: NA; clone_size: NA; v_call: TRBV28; j_call: TRBJ2-2; cdr3_aa: CASSFVLVLPNTGELFF; cdr3_nt: TGTGCCAGCAGTTTTGTACTAGTACTGCCGAACACCGGGGAGCTGTTTTTT
d_call: TRBD1; clone_size: NA; v_call: TRBV5-4; j_call: TRBJ1-6; cdr3_aa: CASRGTGIDSPLHF; cdr3_nt: TGTGCCAGCAGGGGGACAGGGATTGATTCACCCCTCCACTTT
d_call: NA; clone_size: NA; v_call: TRBV2; j_call: TRBJ2-3; cdr3_aa: CASSEQGSTDTQYF; cdr3_nt: TGTGCCAGCAGTGAACAGGGGAGCACAGATACGCAGTATTTT
d_call: TRBD1; clone_size: NA; v_call: TRBV28; j_call: TRBJ1-1; cdr3_aa: CASSLRTGRAEAFF; cdr3_nt: TGTGCCAGCAGTTTACGGACAGGGCGGGCTGAAGCTTTCTTT
d_call: TRBD1; clone_size: NA; v_call: TRBV28; j_call: TRBJ2-1; cdr3_aa: CASFDGTDYNEQFF; cdr3_nt: TGTGCCAGCTTTGACGGGACAGACTACAATGAGCAGTTCTTC
d_call: NA; clone_size: NA; v_call: TRBV7-2; j_call: TRBJ1-5; cdr3_aa: CASSSFTGDNQPQHF; cdr3_nt: TGTGCCAGCAGCTCGTTCACAGGTGATAATCAGCCCCAGCATTTT
d_call: TRBD1; clone_size: NA; v_call: TRBV6-5; j_call: TRBJ1-1; cdr3_aa: CASINRDRQGLGAFF; cdr3_nt: TGTGCCAGCATCAATCGGGACAGGCAGGGATTAGGGGCTTTCTTT
d_call: TRBD1; clone_size: NA; v_call: TRBV14; j_call: TRBJ1-1; cdr3_aa: CASSHSAGQGRTEAFF; cdr3_nt: TGTGCCAGCAGCCATTCGGCGGGACAGGGACGGACTGAAGCTTTCTTT
d_call: NA; clone_size: NA; v_call: TRBV7-9; j_call: TRBJ2-1; cdr3_aa: CASSQITNVAGFHEQFF; cdr3_nt: TGTGCCAGCAGCCAAATTACGAACGTGGCCGGGTTTCATGAGCAGTTCTTC
d_call: NA; clone_size: NA; v_call: TRBV7-9; j_call: TRBJ2-2; cdr3_aa: CASSLRRLGTGELFF; cdr3_nt: TGTGCCAGCAGCTTAAGGAGACTAGGCACCGGGGAGCTGTTTTTT
d_call: NA; clone_size: NA; v_call: TRBV27; j_call: TRBJ1-1; cdr3_aa: CASSPGAVNTEAFF; cdr3_nt: TGTGCCAGCTCACCTGGGGCAGTGAACACTGAAGCTTTCTTT
d_call: TRBD1; clone_size: NA; v_call: TRBV7-6; j_call: TRBJ1-5; cdr3_aa: CASSPLVGRTGGLQPQHF; cdr3_nt: TGTGCCAGCAGCCCCTTGGTGGGAAGGACAGGGGGATTACAGCCCCAGCATTTT
d_call: TRBD1; clone_size: NA; v_call: TRBV5-6; j_call: TRBJ1-6; cdr3_aa: CASSFFTGGSYNSPLHF; cdr3_nt: TGTGCCAGCAGCTTCTTTACAGGGGGTTCCTATAATTCACCCCTCCACTTT
d_call: NA; clone_size: NA; v_call: TRBV6-5; j_call: TRBJ1-6; cdr3_aa: CASTGEGGAKTPLHF; cdr3_nt: TGTGCCAGCACGGGGGAGGGGGGAGCTAAGACACCCCTCCACTTT
d_call: NA; clone_size: NA; v_call: TRBV19; j_call: TRBJ1-4; cdr3_aa: CASRRIDRATNEKLFF; cdr3_nt: TGTGCCAGTAGGAGAATCGACAGAGCAACTAATGAAAAACTGTTTTTT
d_call: NA; clone_size: NA; v_call: TRBV5-5; j_call: TRBJ1-1; cdr3_aa: CASSAIGVNTEAFF; cdr3_nt: TGTGCCAGCAGCGCGATAGGGGTGAACACTGAAGCTTTCTTT
d_call: NA; clone_size: NA; v_call: TRBV18; j_call: TRBJ1-2; cdr3_aa: CASSLQAGSLDGYTF; cdr3_nt: TGTGCCAGCTCACTGCAGGCAGGGTCCCTTGATGGCTACACCTTC
d_call: NA; clone_size: once; v_call: TRBV14; j_call: TRBJ2-1; cdr3_aa: CASSQSSSYNEQFF; cdr3_nt: TGTGCCAGCAGCCAATCGAGCTCTTACAATGAGCAGTTCTTC
d_call: TRBD1; clone_size: NA; v_call: TRBV7-9; j_call: TRBJ1-4; cdr3_aa: CASSPGQGSEKLFF; cdr3_nt: TGTGCCAGCAGCCCTGGACAGGGCAGTGAAAAACTGTTTTTT